One and the same sample provided the 10 T cell receptor beta chains below, sequenced in a study of regulatory T cells in long-lasting Graves disease. Combining iRepertoire HTBI primers with Arm-PCR of CDR3 regions, the authors built TCR beta libraries. TCRdb fed the multiplex PCR reads into MiXCR, producing one record per CDR3 protein. Of about 460,000 distinct CDR3 sequences listed, 22% are singletons. Noted time point: persistent/refractory GD, antithyroid drugs over 5 years with positive TRAb. Isolated PBMC RNA provided the starting material for the TCR library. The sequencing used peripheral blood mononuclear cells (PBMCs), collected when the disease was refractory, from a patient treated with antithyroid drugs. The receptors were gathered from a female donor with Graves disease.

This clonotype was recorded a few times. This chain links TRBV9 with TRBJ1-2; maybe TRBD1 (5 bases). This CDR3 has 14 amino acids. Germline CDR1 SGDLS, CDR2 YYNGEE. V lost 3 bases and J lost 4, with 13 bases in between. CDR3 nucleotide sequence: TGTGCCAGCAGCGCGGCAGGGTACGGCTATGGCTACACCTTC. Translation gives CASSAAGYGYGYTF.

The gene calls are TRBV20-1 and TRBJ2-1; the match to TRBD1 covers 7 bases. Germline V gene sequence: CDR1 DFQATT, CDR2 SNEGSKA (reference sequence). The CDR3 is made up of 12 amino acids. Germline trimming cut 5 bases from V and 9 bases from J; bases unmatched to any gene: 7. The CDR3 coding sequence is TGCAGTGCTGCCCAGACAGGGAGTGAGCAGTTCTTC. It encodes CSAAQTGSEQFF.

There are many counts of this clonotype. J is TRBJ1-2 and V is TRBV10-3; D call uncertain. Trimming left V 6 bases short and J 6 bases short, with 23 bases between. Looked up from germline, CDR1 is ENHRY and CDR2 is SYGVKD. The CDR3 length is 16 residues. CDR3 region: CAISPEREVAGDGYTF. CDR3 nucleotides: TGTGCCATCAGCCCCGAGAGGGAGGTGGCGGGTGATGGCTACACCTTC.

This clonotype was picked up a small number of times. At one end, the junction sequence differs from germline, possibly due to a read error. The rearrangement links TRBV19 to TRBJ1-6, with a weak D call TRBD1 (5 bases). The CDR3 consists of 15 residues. Per germline, CDR1 LNHDA and CDR2 SQIVND (reference sequence). The CDR3 DNA reads TGTGCCAGTCGAACCGGGACGGGGTACTATTCGCCCCTCCACTTT. It yields the protein CASRTGTGYYSPLHF.

The chain has TRBV3-1 and TRBJ1-1, with 12 bases identical to TRBD1. Germline V gene sequence: CDR1 LGHDT, CDR2 YNNKEL (reference sequence). The trim removed 4 bases at V and 4 bases at J, leaving 10 bases unmatched. The CDR3 length is 17 residues. The DNA of the CDR3 is TGTGCCAGCAGCCGTTCTCCGGGACAGGGGGCTGCCACTGAAGCTTTCTTT. As protein: CASSRSPGQGAATEAFF.

In regard to this clonotype: This clone may be a read error of a much larger clone one base away. The rearrangement links TRBV15 to TRBJ1-5, with D possibly being TRBD1 (5 bases). Germline assignment: CDR1 LNHNV and CDR2 YYDKDF (reference sequence). The CDR3 sequence is 19 residues long. V was cut by 1 base and J by 3 bases, with 22 bases left in between. The CDR3 DNA sequence: TGTGCCACCAGCAGAGTTACCCTTGGGCGGTGGGGGATCAATCAGCCCCAGCATTTT. This encodes CATSRVTLGRWGINQPQHF.

The CDR3 region is CASSQDSGNYEQYF. The CDR3 DNA sequence: TGCGCCAGCAGCCAAGATAGTGGTAACTACGAGCAGTACTTC. V usage is TRBV4-3 and J usage is TRBJ2-7; unclear D gene. This CDR3 has 14 amino acids. From germline, CDR1 is LGHNA and CDR2 YSLEER. Trimming left V 0 bases short and J 3 bases short, with 9 bases between.

This clonotype occurred a few times. The chain combines TRBV6-2 or TRBV6-3 with TRBJ1-1; the D is unclear. Germline CDR1 and CDR2: MNHEY and SVGEGT. There are 14 residues in the CDR3. Between the trimmed V and J ends, which lost 2 bases and 4 bases, there was a span of 11 bases. The CDR3 sequence: CASSYGSGSTEAFF. For the CDR3, the DNA is TGTGCCAGCAGTTACGGGTCGGGGAGCACTGAAGCTTTCTTT.

The chain joins TRBV7-9 to TRBJ2-3; D perhaps matches TRBD1 (6 bases). The CDR3 totals 17 residues. Trimming pared 5 bases from V and 3 bases from J, leaving 21 bases between. Germline CDR1 is SEHNR and CDR2 is FQNEAQ (reference sequence). As DNA, the CDR3 is TGTGCCAGCAGCCCGTCGACAGGCACGTTGAGGACAGATACGCAGTATTTT. It translates to CASSPSTGTLRTDTQYF.

This clonotype occurred many times. The rearrangement uses TRBV6-1 and TRBJ2-7; perhaps D is TRBD1 or TRBD2 (5 bases each). CDR3 length: 14 residues. The V end was cut by 1 base, the J end by 5 bases, with 12 bases between. Germline V gene data show CDR1 as MNHNS and CDR2 as SASEGT. The CDR3: CASSEGGSVDEQYF. CDR3 bases: TGTGCCAGCAGTGAAGGGGGGAGTGTGGACGAGCAGTACTTC.